This T cell receptor beta chain comes out of a study of blood T cell repertoires in COVID-19. The table came from immunoSEQ multiplex PCR; TCRdb's copy has only in-frame clones and leaves some out. The sample holds some 350,000 clones; around nine tenths are singletons and the top ten take about 6.7%. Seattle patients were enrolled during active infection and followed longitudinally. Sequenced input: peripheral blood. This TCR was recovered from a woman in her 70s with COVID-19, enrolled during active disease.

The CDR3 protein is CASSQGLRGEKLFF. In DNA, the CDR3 is TGTGCCAGCAGCCAGGGACTGAGGGGTGAAAAACTGTTTTTT. The chain carries TRBV3-1 (or the pseudogene TRBV3-2) and TRBJ1-4; D possibly corresponds to TRBD1 (5 bases). V lost 3 bases to trimming and J lost 7 bases, with 12 bases between them. The germline V gene has CDR1 LGHDT and CDR2 YNNKEL (reference sequence). This CDR3 has 14 residues.